Below, 4 T cell receptor beta chains from the same sample are listed, as sequenced in a study of radiation and T cells in renal cell carcinoma. The time point was: baseline pretreatment blood. Treatment noted: 15 Gy SBRT to primary tumor, nephrectomy 4 weeks later. Measured with immunoSEQ multiplex PCR; TCRdb has only the in-frame clones, and not every one. The data show some 120,000 clones, approximately 80% seen once. The source material was blood, sampled from a patient whose treatment included radiotherapy and nephrectomy. Receptors originate from a woman aged 55-69 years with renal cell carcinoma.

CDR3 bases: TGTGCCAGCAGTTCGGGACTAGCCGAACACGAGCAGTACTTC. Amino acid sequence: CASSSGLAEHEQYF. This chain links TRBV27 with TRBJ2-7; 9 positions match TRBD2. Germline V CDR1 and CDR2: MNHEY, SMNVEV (reference sequence). Trimming took 4 bases from V and 5 from J; bases not matched to a gene: 6. CDR3 length: 14 amino acids.

J is TRBJ1-5 and V is TRBV4-2, with TRBD1 identical over 10 bases. The CDR3 is 15 amino acids. J lost 6 bases, V lost 1 base, and 3 bases had no gene match. The germline V gene has CDR1 LGHNA and CDR2 YNFKEQ. Here the CDR3 reads CASSQAGQGGQPQHF. The DNA of the CDR3 is TGTGCCAGCAGCCAAGCCGGACAGGGGGGTCAGCCCCAGCATTTT.

The chain links TRBV27 to TRBJ1-5; D is possibly TRBD1 (5 bases). This CDR3 is built from 14 residues. V lost 5 bases, J lost 6 bases, and 14 bases lay in between. Germline V gene data show CDR1 as MNHEY and CDR2 as SMNVEV (reference sequence). The CDR3 DNA sequence: TGTGCCAGCAGTCTGCAGGGTATGGGTCAGCCCCAGCATTTT. This translates into CASSLQGMGQPQHF.

The chain combines TRBV25-1 with TRBJ2-3, with TRBD1 identical over 7 bases. The CDR3 length is 15 residues. V trimming: 1 base; J trimming: 4 bases; junction bases outside the gene matches: 5. Germline assignment: CDR1 MGHDK and CDR2 SYGVNS. This CDR3 is CASSESGRGSDTQYF. The CDR3 nucleotides read TGTGCCAGCAGTGAATCGGGCAGGGGGTCAGATACGCAGTATTTT.